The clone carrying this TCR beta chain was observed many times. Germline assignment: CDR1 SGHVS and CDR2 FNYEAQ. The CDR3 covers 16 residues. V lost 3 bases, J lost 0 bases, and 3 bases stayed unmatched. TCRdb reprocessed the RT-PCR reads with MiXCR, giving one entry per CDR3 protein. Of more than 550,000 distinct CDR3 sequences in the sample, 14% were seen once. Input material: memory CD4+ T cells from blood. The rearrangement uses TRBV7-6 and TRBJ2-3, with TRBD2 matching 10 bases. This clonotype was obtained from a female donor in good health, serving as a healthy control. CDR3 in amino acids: CASSFTSGMSTDTQYF. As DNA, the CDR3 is TGTGCCAGCAGCTTTACTAGCGGGATGAGCACAGATACGCAGTATTTT.